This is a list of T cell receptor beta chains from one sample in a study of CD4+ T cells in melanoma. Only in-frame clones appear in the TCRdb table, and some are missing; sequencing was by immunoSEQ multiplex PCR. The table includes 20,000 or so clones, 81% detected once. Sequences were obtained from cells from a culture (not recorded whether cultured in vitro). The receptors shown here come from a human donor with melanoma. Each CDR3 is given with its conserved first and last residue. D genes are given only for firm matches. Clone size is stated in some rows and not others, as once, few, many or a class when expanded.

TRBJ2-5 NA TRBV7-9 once CASTLGNGETQYF TGTGCCAGTACTTTAGGGAATGGGGAGACCCAGTACTTC
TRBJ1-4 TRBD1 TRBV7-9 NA CASSSTGVGEKLFF TGTGCCAGCAGCTCCACAGGGGTTGGGGAAAAACTGTTTTTT
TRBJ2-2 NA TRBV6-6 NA CASSYSASLGELFF TGTGCCAGCAGTTACTCGGCTAGCCTCGGGGAGCTGTTTTTT
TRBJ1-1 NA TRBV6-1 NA CASSRSSGDEAFF TGTGCCAGCAGTCGCTCATCGGGGGATGAAGCTTTCTTT
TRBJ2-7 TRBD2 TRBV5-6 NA CASTSRGGGFYEQYF TGTGCCAGCACCTCACGGGGGGGCGGGTTTTACGAGCAGTACTTC
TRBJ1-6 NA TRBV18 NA CASSTRATGLGYHSPLHF TGTGCCAGCTCAACTAGGGCCACAGGGTTAGGGTATCATTCACCCCTCCACTTT
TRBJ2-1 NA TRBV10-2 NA CASEQGMVSSYNEQFF TGCGCCAGCGAGCAGGGGATGGTCAGCTCCTACAATGAGCAGTTCTTC
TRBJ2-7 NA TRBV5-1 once CASSSGRIGYEQYF TGCGCCAGCAGCTCGGGGCGGATAGGCTACGAGCAGTACTTC
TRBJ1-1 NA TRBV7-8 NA CASSLGQGRSMNTEAFF TGTGCCAGCAGCTTAGGGCAGGGGCGATCCATGAACACTGAAGCTTTCTTT
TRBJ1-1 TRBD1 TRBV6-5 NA CASIAGGRNTEAFF TGTGCCAGCATCGCAGGGGGCCGTAACACTGAAGCTTTCTTT
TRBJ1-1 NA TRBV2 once CASTQTGVPGTEAFF TGTGCCAGCACTCAAACGGGGGTCCCGGGAACTGAAGCTTTCTTT
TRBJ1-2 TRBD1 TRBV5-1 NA CASSLDPSTGGANGYTF TGCGCCAGCAGCTTGGACCCCTCGACAGGGGGCGCGAATGGCTACACCTTC
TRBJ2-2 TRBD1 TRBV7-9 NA CASSWLGTGTTGELFF TGTGCCAGCAGCTGGCTCGGGACAGGGACCACCGGGGAGCTGTTTTTT
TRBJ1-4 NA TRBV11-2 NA CASSTGTGDPGEKLFF TGTGCCAGCAGCACCGGAACGGGGGACCCGGGGGAAAAACTGTTTTTT
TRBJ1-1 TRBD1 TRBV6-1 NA CASRLAGGTEAFF TGTGCCAGCAGATTGGCAGGGGGCACTGAAGCTTTCTTT
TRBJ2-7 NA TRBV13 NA CASSLAGTYEQYF TGTGCCAGCAGCTTAGCAGGAACGTACGAGCAGTACTTC
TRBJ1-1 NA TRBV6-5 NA CASSVQVKGEAFF TGTGCCAGCAGCGTACAGGTTAAAGGTGAAGCTTTCTTT
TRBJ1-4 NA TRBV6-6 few CASRRERGNEKLFF TGTGCCAGCAGGCGCGAAAGGGGTAATGAAAAACTGTTTTTT
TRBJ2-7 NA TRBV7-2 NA CASSLLPGTYEQYF TGTGCCAGCAGCTTATTGCCGGGTACCTACGAGCAGTACTTC
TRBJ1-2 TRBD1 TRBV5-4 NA CASSLGGQLPRGYTF TGTGCCAGCAGCTTGGGGGGACAGCTTCCACGCGGCTACACCTTC
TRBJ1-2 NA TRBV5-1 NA CASSPAGFNLSRGYTF TGCGCCAGCAGCCCGGCAGGGTTTAACTTATCTCGGGGCTACACCTTC
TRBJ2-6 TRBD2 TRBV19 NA CATGGSWANVLTF TGTGCCACGGGGGGATCCTGGGCCAACGTCCTGACTTTC
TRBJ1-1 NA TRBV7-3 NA CASSAGGTTEAFF TGTGCCAGCAGCGCCGGGGGGACCACTGAAGCTTTCTTT
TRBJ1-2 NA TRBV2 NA CASRGRSFNYGYTF TGTGCCAGCAGGGGGAGGTCTTTTAACTATGGCTACACCTTC
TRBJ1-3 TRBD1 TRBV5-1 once CASSFLQGADTIYF TGCGCCAGCAGCTTTCTCCAGGGGGCGGACACCATATATTTT
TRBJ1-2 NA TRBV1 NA CTSSQGPLGQQRYGYTF TGCACCAGCAGCCAAGGACCCCTGGGGCAGCAGAGATATGGCTACACCTTC
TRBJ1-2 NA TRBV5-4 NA CASSLLPGKTYGYTF TGTGCCAGCAGCCTGTTACCAGGAAAGACCTATGGCTACACCTTC
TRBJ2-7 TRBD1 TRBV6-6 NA CASSYTEGGRYEQYF TGTGCCAGCAGTTATACGGAAGGGGGCAGATACGAGCAGTACTTC
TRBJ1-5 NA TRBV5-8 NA CASSLEPWQPQHF TGTGCCAGCAGCTTGGAACCGTGGCAGCCCCAGCATTTT
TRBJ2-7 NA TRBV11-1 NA CASSLVAGTYEQYF TGTGCCAGCAGCTTAGTGGCAGGCACCTACGAGCAGTACTTC
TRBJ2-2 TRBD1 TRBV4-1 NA CASSLTTGGASGELFF TGCGCCAGCAGCCTAACGACAGGGGGCGCGTCCGGGGAGCTGTTTTTT
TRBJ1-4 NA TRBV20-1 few CSASYEKLFF TGCAGTGCTAGTTACGAAAAACTGTTTTTT
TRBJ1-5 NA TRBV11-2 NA CASSLDTGGPQHF TGTGCCAGCAGCTTAGACACCGGGGGGCCCCAGCATTTT
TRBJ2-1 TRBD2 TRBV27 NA CASRNGRGNYNEQFF TGTGCCAGCAGAAACGGGCGGGGGAACTACAATGAGCAGTTCTTC
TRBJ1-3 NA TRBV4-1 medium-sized CASSQVEQGARGNTIYF TGCGCCAGCAGCCAAGTAGAGCAGGGAGCGAGGGGAAACACCATATATTTT
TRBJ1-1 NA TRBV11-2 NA CASSLGGGADTEAFF TGTGCCAGCAGCTTGGGAGGGGGGGCGGACACTGAAGCTTTCTTT
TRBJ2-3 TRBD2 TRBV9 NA CASGTRDYTDTQYF TGTGCCAGCGGAACCCGGGACTACACAGATACGCAGTATTTT
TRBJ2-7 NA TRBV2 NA CASVGDGYEQYF TGTGCCAGCGTGGGGGATGGCTACGAGCAGTACTTC
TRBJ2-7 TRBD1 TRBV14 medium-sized CASRSGQGREQYF TGTGCCAGCAGGTCCGGACAGGGCCGCGAGCAGTACTTC
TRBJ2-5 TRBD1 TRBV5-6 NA CASSFSGGVRETQYF TGTGCCAGCAGCTTCTCAGGGGGTGTTCGAGAGACCCAGTACTTC
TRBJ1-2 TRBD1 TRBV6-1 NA CASSEAGTGTYGYTF TGTGCCAGCAGTGAAGCCGGGACAGGGACCTATGGCTACACCTTC
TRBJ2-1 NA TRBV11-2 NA CASSLGRGVDRNNEQFF TGTGCCAGCAGCTTAGGGCGCGGGGTCGATCGTAATAATGAGCAGTTCTTC
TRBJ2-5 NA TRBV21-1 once CASSPPWAGAFRETQYF TGTGCCAGCAGCCCCCCGTGGGCCGGGGCCTTCAGAGAGACCCAGTACTTC
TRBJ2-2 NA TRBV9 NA CASSSRATNTGELFF TGTGCCAGCAGCTCACGGGCCACAAACACCGGGGAGCTGTTTTTT
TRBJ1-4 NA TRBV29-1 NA CSVLQGATNEKLFF TGCAGCGTTCTACAAGGGGCAACTAATGAAAAACTGTTTTTT
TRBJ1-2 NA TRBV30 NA CAWSGYRAPRANYGYTF TGTGCCTGGAGTGGTTACAGGGCCCCACGAGCTAACTATGGCTACACCTTC
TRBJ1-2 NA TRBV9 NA CASSPHTGINLNYGYTF TGTGCCAGCAGCCCACACACAGGGATTAACCTTAACTATGGCTACACCTTC
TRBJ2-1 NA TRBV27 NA CASSAARFASYNEQFF TGTGCCAGCAGTGCCGCGCGGTTCGCCTCCTACAATGAGCAGTTCTTC
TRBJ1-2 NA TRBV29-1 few CSVRSALGYTF TGCAGCGTTCGTTCCGCTTTGGGCTACACCTTC
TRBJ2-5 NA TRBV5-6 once CASSLWGTETQYF TGTGCCAGCAGCTTGTGGGGTACGGAGACCCAGTACTTC
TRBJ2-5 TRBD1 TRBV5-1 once CASSSTGGGSQETQYF TGCGCCAGCAGCTCGACAGGGGGTGGGTCTCAAGAGACCCAGTACTTC
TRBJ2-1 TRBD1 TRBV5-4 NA CASHTGVYNEQFF TGTGCCAGCCATACAGGGGTCTACAATGAGCAGTTCTTC
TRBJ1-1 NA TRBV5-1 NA CASSFGINTEAFF TGCGCCAGCAGCTTCGGGATTAACACTGAAGCTTTCTTT
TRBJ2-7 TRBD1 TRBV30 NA CAWSGQGARYEQYF TGTGCCTGGAGTGGACAGGGGGCAAGATACGAGCAGTACTTC
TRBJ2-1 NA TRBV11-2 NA CASSPYKNEQFF TGTGCCAGCAGCCCCTACAAGAATGAGCAGTTCTTC
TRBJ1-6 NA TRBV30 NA CAWRRSGASPLHF TGTGCCTGGAGGCGGTCGGGGGCTTCACCCCTCCACTTT
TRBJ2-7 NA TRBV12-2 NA CASRLARTVPYEQYF TGTGCAAGTCGCTTAGCAAGGACAGTCCCCTACGAGCAGTACTTC